The present T cell receptor (beta chain) was sequenced within a study of CD4 T cells in relation to SARS-CoV-2 and coronaviruses (dated by TCRdb to the early 2020s). With regard to the full study: In the ViraFEST assay, PBMCs were cultured with antigen for nine to ten days, after which TCR beta CDR3s were sequenced to identify clonal expansions specific to the antigen. An HIV-1 Nef peptide pool or a no-peptide culture served as the negative reference condition. Shared crossreactive spike epitopes were mapped to their HLA restriction using patient-derived lymphoblastoid cell lines. At the level of individual TCR clonotypes, the study measured memory CD4+ T cell crossreactivity between SARS-CoV-2 spike protein and common cold coronavirus spike proteins. The Adaptive Biotechnologies TCR-sequencing kit was used for samples from three pre-COVID donors and for the naive versus memory experiments, whereas the other data were Illumina-based. A different, Illumina-based TCR-beta assay was used to sequence expansion assays from other donors in the study.

CD4+ T cells from unexposed donors were collected before the COVID-19 pandemic (2011-2018). After 10 to 11 days of culture, CD4+ T cells were isolated with the EasySep CD4+ T cell isolation kit. As far as cell numbers permitted, CD4+ T cells from unexposed donors were tested for reactivity against SARS-CoV-2 S and N as well as four spike pools from common cold coronaviruses. PBMCs were cultured at a few million per well in IMDM supplemented with 5% human AB serum and 10 IU/ml IL-2. Half of the culture medium was replaced with fresh IL-2-containing medium on days 3 and 7. Each peptide culture condition was generally run in triplicate replicate wells. Leukapheresis product for the unexposed donors was bought commercially. Ficoll-Paque PLUS gradient centrifugation was used to isolate PBMCs from leukapheresis product or whole blood. PBMCs were either cryopreserved at -140 degrees C or used fresh in the expansion assay. The QIAamp Micro DNA Kit was used to extract genomic DNA from the CD4+ T cells.

According to the germline V gene, CDR1 reads SGHVS and CDR2 reads FQNEAQ. The CDR3 measures 14 amino acids from cysteine to phenylalanine. The sequence is cut down to CDR3 DNA, 42 bases in frame from base 1. V was cut back by 1 base and J by 7 bases, leaving a gap of 13 bases between them. Libraries came from the immunoSEQ multiplex PCR assay. In the authors' own workflow: During preprocessing, nonproductive sequences were discarded, as were any CDR3s that did not begin with C, did not end with F or W, or were shorter than 7 amino acids. Antigen-specific clonotypes were called with the MANAFEST web app on the basis of expansion relative to the reference and to other culture wells. A clone counted as positive if significantly expanded in 2 of 3 replicate wells versus the reference culture at FDR below 0.05. Positive clones also required significant expansion versus all other tandem wells and an odds ratio above 5. After three terminal residues were trimmed from each end, CDR3 homology was quantified as pairwise Levenshtein distance using the stringdist R package. The table was pulled from immuneACCESS by TCRdb, which kept in-frame rearrangements only. Such tables lose some clones; where checked, under half of the loss comes from unresolved V genes, and the rest has no known cause. V, J and clone size were drawn from that table, and D and trimming were deduced from the DNA. This sample holds around 9,800 clones; about 81% were observed only once. 15% to 20% of the sample is held by the ten biggest clonotypes.

As concerns this clone: Its antigen remains undetermined. It has no much larger one-base neighbor in the sample; base qualities were not kept.

Broader findings and caveats from the paper: The study was limited by small numbers of patients and tested TCRs. Memory CD4+ clonotypes crossrecognizing SARS-CoV-2 and at least one common cold coronavirus spike were found in approximately 65% of donors. Crossreactive clones showed significantly weaker SARS-CoV-2-driven expansion than monoreactive clones, consistent with antigenic imprinting. Crossreactivity analysis was centred on spike protein, so crossreactivity against other viral proteins was not assessed. Pre-pandemic and post-infection samples were not both contributed by any donor, so tracing of the source of pre-existing responses was limited.

Sequenced sample: CD4+ T cells from PBMCs, cultured in vitro. Recombination connected TRBV7-8 to TRBJ2-5, with a weak D call of TRBD2 (5 bases match). The clonotype was recovered from a human donor in good health. The nucleotides read TGTGCCAGCAGCTTAGAGGACTCTCCCGGGACCCAGTACTTC. This is translated as CASSLEDSPGTQYF.